This T cell receptor beta chain emerged from a study of T-cell memory formation after mild COVID-19. Study information: There were largely donor-specific TCR clusters.

The CDR3 contains 13 residues. V was pared by 0 bases and J by 4 bases, with 6 bases between. Germline CDR1 is MNHEY and CDR2 is SVGEGT. Constant-segment primers and 5'RACE yielded cDNA libraries for TCR alpha and TCR beta, each carrying sample barcodes and UMIs. Each CDR3 protein is one row after TCRdb ran MiXCR on the 5' RACE reads. Found here are about half a million distinct CDR3 sequences, 18% of them singletons; the top ten hold approximately 13%. The chain is built from TRBV6-2 or TRBV6-3 and TRBJ1-2; the D is unclear. This TCR came from an adult woman who had mild COVID-19 (a few samples of this study predate the infection). Cell type and time point are not known. The sample comprised PBMCs or a T cell subset sorted from them (not recorded which). CDR3 DNA: TGTGCCAGCAGTTACTCGTCGAGCTATGGCTACACCTTC. Translated: CASSYSSSYGYTF.